The 10 T cell receptor beta chains below come from one sample, sequenced in a study of molecular identifiers for immune sequencing clone quantification. TCRdb itself ran the PCR reads through MiXCR, one entry per CDR3 protein. The sample consists of about 640,000 distinct CDR3 sequences, 20% of them appearing once. The sample was naive CD8+ T cells from blood, with Jurkat cell RNA spiked in. Subset of the sample: FACS-sorted CD8+CD4-CCR7+CD45RA+ naive T cells. These receptors were taken from a human donor in good health. Some libraries in this study had Jurkat cell RNA spiked in.

The V call is TRBV19, the J call TRBJ2-3; D is perhaps TRBD2 (6 bases). The CDR3 consists of 16 residues. CDR1 is LNHDA, CDR2 SQIVND, per germline (reference sequence). Trimming cost V 3 bases and J 2 bases, with 15 bases left between them. The CDR3 bases are TGTGCCAGTAGTATTGGGGTAGCGGAACTCACAGATACGCAGTATTTT. Its protein is CASSIGVAELTDTQYF.

This clonotype occurred many times. The rearrangement joins TRBV5-6 to TRBJ2-7; D is unclear. Germline values: CDR1 SGHDT, CDR2 YYEEEE. The ends were cut back, 0 bases at V and 4 bases at J, with 11 bases in the middle. This CDR3 spans 14 amino acids. This CDR3 reads CASSLGVSAYEQYF. The CDR3 DNA reads TGTGCCAGCAGCTTGGGGGTGTCTGCATACGAGCAGTACTTC.

This clonotype was seen repeatedly, ten times or more. The chain carries TRBV27 and TRBJ1-1, with 9 nucleotides matching TRBD1. Germline CDR1 and CDR2: MNHEY and SMNVEV (reference sequence). Trimming took 5 bases from V and 3 from J; bases not matched to a gene: 13. The CDR3 spans 17 residues. CDR3 loop: CASSPQGALAWDTEAFF. The CDR3 DNA follows: TGTGCCAGCAGTCCACAGGGGGCCCTCGCCTGGGACACTGAAGCTTTCTTT.

This clonotype was seen ten or more times. The chain is built from TRBV28 and TRBJ2-7; TRBD1 aligns across 8 bases. Germline values: CDR1 MDHEN, CDR2 SYDVKM. The CDR3 is 14 amino acids. V was clipped by 6 bases and J by 2 bases; unmatched bases: 6. DNA for the CDR3: TGTGCCAGCAGCGGCCGGGACAGGACCTACGAGCAGTACTTC. Encoded protein: CASSGRDRTYEQYF.

This clonotype was seen repeatedly, ten times or more. The rearrangement joins TRBV13 to TRBJ2-1; 8 bases fit TRBD1. The V gene end was trimmed by 6 bases and the J gene end by 6 bases; junction bases not matched to a gene: 10. There are 15 residues in the CDR3. Germline CDR1 and CDR2: PRHDT and FYEKMQ (reference sequence). This chain's CDR3 is CASSRTSDRANEQFF. The CDR3, as DNA: TGTGCCAGCAGTCGAACATCGGACAGGGCCAATGAGCAGTTCTTC.

This clonotype was found many times. The J gene is TRBJ2-3, the V gene TRBV5-1; 9 nucleotides match TRBD2. Germline V gene data show CDR1 as SGHRS and CDR2 as YFSETQ. CDR3 length equals 19 residues. V shed 0 bases and J 4 bases; nucleotides not matched to a gene: 15. The CDR3 DNA reads as TGCGCCAGCAGCTTGGAGTGGGCTAGCGGGGCAGGAAGGGCAGATACGCAGTATTTT. It yields the protein CASSLEWASGAGRADTQYF. Looking up the rest from reference TRBV5-1 and TRBJ2-3 gives the full variable domain: KAGVTQTPRYLIKTRGQQVTLSCSPISGHRSVSWYQQTPGQGLQFLFEYFSETQRNKGNFPGRFSGRQFSNSRSEMNVSTLELGDSALYLCASSLEWASGAGRADTQYFGPGTRLTVL.

The V call is TRBV5-6, the J call TRBJ2-7; D might be TRBD1 (6 bases). Germline CDR1 and CDR2: SGHDT and YYEEEE. The length of the CDR3 is 12 residues. V gave up 7 bases and J gave up 4 bases, with 12 bases separating them. The CDR3 DNA reads as TGTGCCAGCGGCTCACAGGGTTACGAGCAGTACTTC. It is translated as CASGSQGYEQYF.

This clonotype was counted at least ten times. The CDR3 loop reads CASSEGRTRPLPQYF. CDR3 coding DNA: TGTGCCAGCAGTGAAGGGCGGACTAGACCGCTACCGCAGTATTTT. The chain combines TRBV2 with TRBJ2-3, with 7 bases matching TRBD2. V dropped 1 base and J dropped 10; count of bases not matched to a gene: 11. CDR1 is SNHLY, CDR2 FYNNEI, per germline. This CDR3 is 15 amino acids long.

The genes are TRBV4-1 and TRBJ2-7, with 10 bases aligning to TRBD1. From germline, CDR1 is MGHRA and CDR2 YSYEKL. CDR3 size: 18 residues. V trimming: 2 bases; J trimming: 2 bases; junction bases outside the gene matches: 12. The CDR3 bases are TGCGCCAGCAGCCAATCCCCAGGGGGGACAGGGGACCCCTACGAGCAGTACTTC. It yields the protein CASSQSPGGTGDPYEQYF.

This clonotype came up many times. The chain combines TRBV7-9 with TRBJ1-1, with TRBD1 matching over 11 bases. Trimming took 4 bases from V and 10 from J; bases not matched to a gene: 2. The CDR3 runs 12 residues. CDR1 is SEHNR, CDR2 FQNEAQ, per germline (reference sequence). The DNA for the CDR3 is TGTGCCAGCAGCTCAGGACAGGGGGCAGCTTTCTTT. Its translation is CASSSGQGAAFF.